The 28 T cell receptor beta chains below all came from one sample that was sequenced in a study of blood T cell repertoires in COVID-19. Using immunoSEQ multiplex PCR, the repertoire was profiled, and TCRdb retains in-frame clones only, with some absent. The table includes roughly 200,000 clones, about four fifths detected once. The source material was peripheral blood. The receptors come from a man between 65 and 85 years old with active or convalescent COVID-19.

This chain joins TRBV20-1 and TRBJ2-4; no clear D. Per the germline V gene, CDR1 is DFQATT and CDR2 is SNEGSKA (reference sequence). The CDR3 loop spans 14 amino acids. The ends were cut back, 4 bases at V and 0 bases at J, with 10 bases in the middle. The CDR3 sequence is CSAIDGLAKNIQYF. The CDR3 region has the DNA TGCAGTGCTATTGACGGTCTAGCCAAAAACATTCAGTACTTC.

This clone was observed a single time. This chain links TRBV30 with TRBJ1-1; unclear D gene. Germline lookup yields CDR1 GTSNPN and CDR2 SVGIG (reference sequence). The CDR3 is 15 amino acids. With 0 bases removed from V and 0 bases from J, the gap between germline ends came to 11 bases. The CDR3 loop reads CAWSVSVEVNTEAFF. The CDR3, as DNA: TGTGCCTGGAGTGTATCGGTGGAGGTGAACACTGAAGCTTTCTTT.

This sequence joins TRBV30 and TRBJ1-1; a possible D gene is TRBD1 (6 bases). Germline CDR1 is GTSNPN and CDR2 is SVGIG (reference sequence). The CDR3 consists of 13 residues. V lost 3 bases and J 11 bases, leaving 19 bases between the germline ends. CDR3 residues: CAWRALQGKDAFF. The DNA for the CDR3 is TGTGCCTGGAGGGCGCTACAGGGAAAAGATGCTTTCTTT. The variable domain in full, with the rest retrieved from reference TRBV30 and TRBJ1-1, is SQTIHQWPATLVQPVGSPLSLECTVEGTSNPNLYWYRQAAGRGLQLLFYSVGIGQISSEVPQNLSASRPQDRQFILSSKKLLLSDSGFYLCAWRALQGKDAFFGQGTRLTVV.

The rearrangement uses TRBV9 and TRBJ2-2; maybe TRBD1 (5 bases). Looked up from germline, CDR1 is SGDLS and CDR2 is YYNGEE. The germline V and J ends were trimmed by 1 base and 2 bases, with 9 bases remaining between them. The CDR3 has 15 residues. The CDR3 region is CASSVIGQNTGELFF. Written as DNA, the CDR3 is TGTGCCAGCAGCGTAATCGGACAAAACACCGGGGAGCTGTTTTTT.

The rearrangement links TRBV10-1 to TRBJ2-1, with D unresolved. Germline-derived CDR1 and CDR2 are WNHNN and SYGVQD (reference sequence). The V end lost 0 bases, the J end lost 3 bases, and 6 bases lay between the germline ends. CDR3 length equals 14 residues. The CDR3 DNA reads TGCGCCAGCAGTGAGTCTTATAGCTACAATGAGCAGTTCTTC. This codes for CASSESYSYNEQFF.

The V gene is TRBV11-2, the J gene TRBJ1-2; weak D call: TRBD1 (5 bases). The CDR3 runs to 14 residues. Germline loops: CDR1 SGHAT, CDR2 FQNNGV. Trimming shortened V by 5 bases and J by 2 bases, and 12 bases separated the two germline ends. In DNA form, the CDR3 reads TGTGCCAGCAGCCCCGACAGCCTAAACTATGGCTACACCTTC. It is translated as CASSPDSLNYGYTF.

The chain has TRBV19 and TRBJ1-5, with TRBD1 as a possible D gene (5 bases). This CDR3 contains 16 residues. The germline V gene encodes CDR1 LNHDA and CDR2 SQIVND (reference sequence). V was trimmed by 0 bases and J by 4 bases, leaving 13 bases between them. CDR3 protein: CASSIDRAGPNQPQHF. As DNA, the CDR3 is TGTGCCAGTAGTATAGATAGAGCAGGGCCAAATCAGCCCCAGCATTTT.

The chain joins TRBV19 to TRBJ2-6; D is perhaps TRBD2 (6 bases). V was shortened by 5 bases and J by 0 bases, with 14 bases between the two germline ends. CDR3 length equals 17 residues. Germline CDR1 reads LNHDA; CDR2 reads SQIVND (reference sequence). CDR3 loop: CASSLSGSSSGANVLTF. The CDR3 nucleotides read TGTGCCAGTAGTCTCAGCGGGTCTAGCTCTGGGGCCAACGTCCTGACTTTC.

CDR3 nucleotides: TGTGCCAGCAGCTTAGGCGGGGGGACCCAAGAGACCCAGTACTTC. As protein: CASSLGGGTQETQYF. The J gene is TRBJ2-5, the V gene TRBV5-4; 8 nucleotides line up with TRBD2. Germline values: CDR1 SGHNT, CDR2 YYREEE (reference sequence). This CDR3 spans 15 amino acids. V lost 2 bases to trimming and J lost 1 base; unmatched junction nucleotides: 4.

The chain combines TRBV10-2 with TRBJ2-7, with 9 bases lining up with TRBD1. The junction had 6 bases not matched to a gene; V was cut back by 3 bases and J by 0 bases. This CDR3 is 16 amino acids long. The germline gives CDR1 WSHSY, CDR2 SAAADI. CDR3 nucleotides: TGCGCCAGCAGTGATGCCGGGACAGGGCACTCCTACGAGCAGTACTTC. This sequence encodes CASSDAGTGHSYEQYF.

This chain uses TRBV6-2 or TRBV6-3 with TRBJ1-5; TRBD1 agrees at 8 bases. The CDR3 loop spans 16 amino acids. The germline V gene has CDR1 MNHEY and CDR2 SVGEGT. Trimming at V came to 2 bases and at J to 7 bases, leaving 10 bases not matched to a gene. The CDR3 sequence: CASSYGHRGAWQPQHF. For the CDR3, the DNA is TGTGCCAGCAGTTACGGGCACAGGGGGGCCTGGCAGCCCCAGCATTTT.

This chain connects TRBV18 to TRBJ2-1; 8 nucleotides agree with TRBD1. After removal of 4 bases from V and 9 bases from J, the junction contained 8 bases not matched to a gene. This CDR3 is 14 amino acids long. CDR1 KGHSH and CDR2 LQKENI come from the germline V gene. CDR3 nucleotides: TGTGCCAGCTCACTACCCAGGGGACAGGCTGAGCAGTTCTTC. Translating it yields CASSLPRGQAEQFF.

The rearrangement uses TRBV6-5 and TRBJ1-5; 8 positions agree with TRBD1. V lost 5 bases, J lost 7 bases, and 4 bases stayed unmatched. Looked up from germline, CDR1 is MNHEY and CDR2 is SVGAGI. This CDR3 contains 13 residues. The CDR3 loop is CASSPGGGQPQHF. The CDR3 DNA reads as TGTGCCAGCAGTCCAGGGGGCGGCCAGCCCCAGCATTTT.

V gene TRBV5-6 combines with J gene TRBJ2-2, with TRBD2 identical over 10 bases. The CDR3 runs to 16 residues. With V trimmed by 4 bases and J by 5 bases, 8 bases remained unmatched. CDR1 is SGHDT, CDR2 YYEEEE, per germline. CDR3 DNA sequence: TGTGCCAGCAGCACAAGTCTAGCGGGAGAAACCGGGGAGCTGTTTTTT. Translated: CASSTSLAGETGELFF.

The rearrangement links TRBV30 to TRBJ1-2, with D tentatively TRBD1 (5 bases). The germline V gene has CDR1 GTSNPN and CDR2 SVGIG (reference sequence). V dropped 5 bases and J dropped 4 bases, with 14 bases sitting between them. The CDR3 extends over 13 amino acids. Here the CDR3 reads CAWAPDRSYGYTF. For the CDR3, the DNA is TGTGCCTGGGCACCCGACAGATCCTATGGCTACACCTTC.

The rearrangement uses TRBV4-1 and TRBJ1-4; unclear D gene. The CDR3 consists of 18 residues. V was shortened by 0 bases and J by 4 bases, with 18 bases between the two germline ends. Per the germline V gene, CDR1 is MGHRA and CDR2 is YSYEKL. In DNA form, the CDR3 reads TGCGCCAGCAGCCAAGATGAGGGTTTCGGTCTTCTTAATGAAAAACTGTTTTTT. Protein sequence: CASSQDEGFGLLNEKLFF.

The CDR3 sequence is CASSWSLAGVYNEQFF. The CDR3, as DNA: TGTGCCAGCAGCTGGAGCCTTGCGGGAGTTTACAATGAGCAGTTCTTC. The chain recombines TRBV5-4 with TRBJ2-1; 7 nucleotides line up with TRBD2. J lost 4 bases, V lost 3 bases, and 10 bases had no gene match. From germline, CDR1 is SGHNT and CDR2 YYREEE (reference sequence). This CDR3 region has 16 residues.

The chain employs TRBV29-1 and TRBJ2-3, with D hard to call. V shed 0 bases and J shed 0 bases, with 4 bases lying between them. This CDR3 comprises 13 residues. From germline, CDR1 is SQVTM and CDR2 ANQGSEA. CDR3 sequence (DNA): TGCAGCGTTGAAGAACAGAGCACAGATACGCAGTATTTT. It encodes CSVEEQSTDTQYF.

The V call is TRBV12-3 or TRBV12-4, the J call TRBJ1-5; a possible D gene is TRBD1 (6 bases). The CDR3 sequence is 13 residues long. Between the trimmed V and J ends, which lost 4 bases and 5 bases, there was a span of 9 bases. The CDR3 here is CASSSYRDQPQHF. The CDR3 nucleotides are TGTGCCAGCAGTTCCTACAGGGATCAGCCCCAGCATTTT.

This CDR3 reads CASSHTGTSGTDTQYF. CDR3 DNA sequence: TGCGCCAGCAGCCACACTGGGACTAGCGGAACAGATACGCAGTATTTT. The rearrangement joins TRBV4-1 to TRBJ2-3, with 11 positions matching TRBD2. J was trimmed by 3 bases and V by 3 bases; bases with no gene match: 5. Germline V gene data show CDR1 as MGHRA and CDR2 as YSYEKL. This CDR3 has 16 residues.

The V call is TRBV6-6, the J call TRBJ1-1; 7 bases line up with TRBD1. Germline V gene data show CDR1 as MNHNY and CDR2 as SVGAGI (reference sequence). The CDR3 is 11 amino acids. Germline trimming cut 6 bases from V and 9 bases from J; bases unmatched to any gene: 4. CDR3 sequence (DNA): TGTGCCAGCAGGACAGGGTATCAAGCTTTCTTT. The encoded protein is CASRTGYQAFF.

This rearrangement joins TRBV25-1 to TRBJ1-2; no clear D. Germline CDR1 and CDR2: MGHDK and SYGVNS. V lost 3 bases to trimming and J lost 7 bases, with 12 bases between them. The CDR3 is 13 amino acids. This chain's CDR3 is CASSEVRVSGYTF. The CDR3 region has the DNA TGTGCCAGCAGTGAGGTGAGGGTGTCTGGCTACACCTTC.

The chain combines TRBV5-6 with TRBJ1-5; TRBD1 might be the D (5 bases). The V gene lost 0 bases and the J gene lost 0 bases, with 7 bases spanning the gap. Germline loops: CDR1 SGHDT, CDR2 YYEEEE. CDR3 size: 15 residues. CDR3 residues: CASSLGGYSNQPQHF. As DNA, the CDR3 is TGTGCCAGCAGCTTGGGGGGCTATAGCAATCAGCCCCAGCATTTT.

The chain is built from TRBV7-9 and TRBJ2-5; TRBD1 aligns across 9 bases. Trimming at V came to 3 bases and at J to 4 bases, leaving 15 bases not matched to a gene. The CDR3 contains 18 residues. Germline CDR1 reads SEHNR; CDR2 reads FQNEAQ (reference sequence). DNA of the CDR3: TGTGCCAGCAGCTTTTCGCCAATCGGACAGGGGCAGGGAGAGACCCAGTACTTC. This codes for CASSFSPIGQGQGETQYF.

V usage is TRBV18 and J usage is TRBJ2-5, with 7 positions matching TRBD1. Germline trimming cut 6 bases from V and 4 bases from J; bases unmatched to any gene: 5. This CDR3 is built from 13 residues. CDR1 and CDR2 (germline): KGHSH, LQKENI. The CDR3 region has the DNA TGTGCCAGCTCTCGAGGGGGCCCAGAGACCCAGTACTTC. Translating it yields CASSRGGPETQYF.

V usage is TRBV5-1 and J usage is TRBJ1-2; D is possibly TRBD1 (5 bases). The CDR3 runs to 15 residues. Germline loops: CDR1 SGHRS, CDR2 YFSETQ. With 1 base removed from V and 5 bases from J, the gap between germline ends came to 15 bases. The CDR3 loop reads CASSLMAGSEYGYTF. The DNA for the CDR3 is TGCGCCAGCAGCTTGATGGCAGGGTCAGAGTATGGCTACACCTTC. Complete variable domain (other parts from reference TRBV5-1 and TRBJ1-2): KAGVTQTPRYLIKTRGQQVTLSCSPISGHRSVSWYQQTPGQGLQFLFEYFSETQRNKGNFPGRFSGRQFSNSRSEMNVSTLELGDSALYLCASSLMAGSEYGYTFGSGTRLTVV.

J is TRBJ2-3 and V is TRBV2; the match to TRBD1 covers 7 bases. The CDR3 consists of 15 residues. The J segment lost 2 bases and the V segment lost 4 bases, leaving 6 bases of the junction unmatched. CDR1 and CDR2 (germline): SNHLY, FYNNEI. The CDR3 DNA is TGTGCCAGCAGTGTCACGAGGGGGCTCACAGATACGCAGTATTTT. This sequence encodes CASSVTRGLTDTQYF.

Here the CDR3 reads CASSPSSNPYEQYF. The CDR3 DNA follows: TGTGCCAGCTCACCAAGTAGTAATCCGTACGAGCAGTACTTC. The J gene is TRBJ2-7, the V gene TRBV18, with D unclear. Germline V gene sequence: CDR1 KGHSH, CDR2 LQKENI. Trimming took 2 bases from V and 4 from J, leaving 12 bases between them. CDR3 length: 14 residues.